A single sample gave rise to the 14 T cell receptor beta chains below, sequenced in a study of cytomegalovirus exposure and HLA in healthy donors. Amplification used 60 Vbeta primers and 13 Jbeta primers. Data came from immunoSEQ multiplex PCR; TCRdb stores just in-frame clones and leaves some out. The table includes approximately 170,000 clones, roughly 80% detected once. The sample taken for sequencing was PBMCs. The receptors were sampled from a woman between 18 and 29 years old in good health and CMV-seronegative.

V is TRBV4-2 and J is TRBJ1-4; 7 nucleotides match TRBD1. This CDR3 is 15 amino acids long. J lost 8 bases, V lost 5 bases, and 11 bases had no gene match. Germline loops: CDR1 LGHNA, CDR2 YNFKEQ. The DNA of the CDR3 is TGTGCCAGCAGCTCGGATAACAGGGGCGGGGAAAAACTGTTTTTT. Its translation: CASSSDNRGGEKLFF.

This rearrangement joins TRBV18 to TRBJ2-7; 7 bases agree with TRBD1. With V trimmed by 6 bases and J by 7 bases, 12 bases remained unmatched. CDR3 length equals 14 residues. Per germline, CDR1 KGHSH and CDR2 LQKENI. The chain's CDR3 is CASSQTKGAGEQYF. DNA for the CDR3: TGTGCCAGCTCGCAAACAAAGGGGGCCGGGGAGCAGTACTTC.

The chain uses TRBV11-2 and TRBJ2-1, with TRBD1 as a possible D gene (6 bases). This CDR3 comprises 12 residues. V lost 5 bases to trimming and J lost 7 bases, with 9 bases between them. CDR1 and CDR2 from the germline V gene are SGHAT and FQNNGV. The CDR3 sequence is CASSPDSNEQFF. CDR3 DNA: TGTGCCAGCAGCCCGGACAGTAATGAGCAGTTCTTC.

V is TRBV5-1 and J is TRBJ2-3, with a weak D call TRBD2 (5 bases). Germline CDR1 SGHRS, CDR2 YFSETQ. CDR3 size: 15 residues. V shed 0 bases and J shed 0 bases, with 8 bases lying between them. The DNA for the CDR3 is TGCGCCAGCAGCTTGGTAGCGACTAGCACAGATACGCAGTATTTT. Encoded protein: CASSLVATSTDTQYF. Looking up the rest from reference TRBV5-1 and TRBJ2-3 gives the full variable domain: KAGVTQTPRYLIKTRGQQVTLSCSPISGHRSVSWYQQTPGQGLQFLFEYFSETQRNKGNFPGRFSGRQFSNSRSEMNVSTLELGDSALYLCASSLVATSTDTQYFGPGTRLTVL.

Only one count was recorded for this clone. J is TRBJ2-2 and V is TRBV10-2; D is ambiguous. This CDR3 has 12 residues. Per the germline V gene, CDR1 is WSHSY and CDR2 is SAAADI. The V gene lost 5 bases and the J gene lost 3 bases, with 4 bases spanning the gap. The CDR3 loop reads CASSLYTGELFF. CDR3 in DNA: TGCGCCAGCAGTCTCTACACCGGGGAGCTGTTTTTT.

V and J are TRBV11-3 and TRBJ2-3; perhaps TRBD2 as D (5 bases). The CDR3 loop spans 12 amino acids. V lost 4 bases, J lost 6 bases, and 8 bases lay in between. Looked up from germline, CDR1 is SGHNT and CDR2 is YENEEA. The CDR3 loop reads CASSSTGDTQYF. The CDR3 DNA reads as TGTGCCAGCAGCTCCACGGGGGATACGCAGTATTTT.

This chain joins TRBV15 and TRBJ2-5; 14 bases map to TRBD2. The CDR3 spans 16 residues. J lost 5 bases, V lost 3 bases, and 5 bases had no gene match. Germline CDR1 is LNHNV and CDR2 is YYDKDF (reference sequence). This CDR3 reads CATSRTGLAGEETQYF. The DNA of the CDR3 is TGTGCCACCAGCAGGACGGGACTAGCGGGAGAGGAGACCCAGTACTTC.

V usage is TRBV18 and J usage is TRBJ2-7; TRBD1 matches at 12 bases. The CDR3 is 15 residues long. CDR1 is KGHSH and CDR2 is LQKENI in the germline V gene. V lost 6 bases, J lost 5 bases, and 8 bases stayed unmatched. CDR3 loop: CASSHPGTGGNEQYF. Here the CDR3 DNA reads TGTGCCAGCTCCCACCCCGGGACAGGGGGCAACGAGCAGTACTTC.

The J gene is TRBJ2-2, the V gene TRBV7-9; tentatively, D is TRBD1 (6 bases). Trimming took 2 bases from V and 2 from J, leaving 12 bases between them. The CDR3 spans 16 residues. The germline gives CDR1 SEHNR, CDR2 FQNEAQ (reference sequence). The CDR3 here is CASSLLEGVNTGELFF. The CDR3 DNA sequence: TGTGCCAGCAGCTTACTCGAGGGGGTAAACACCGGGGAGCTGTTTTTT.

J is TRBJ2-7 and V is TRBV4-3, with 14 bases matching TRBD2. CDR3 length equals 18 residues. J lost 5 bases, V lost 1 base, and 10 bases had no gene match. Germline lookup yields CDR1 LGHNA and CDR2 YSLEER. CDR3 loop: CASSQGVPGLAGVDEQYF. Here the CDR3 DNA reads TGCGCCAGCAGCCAAGGAGTACCGGGACTAGCGGGAGTAGACGAGCAGTACTTC.

The genes are TRBV10-2 and TRBJ2-3, with TRBD1 matching 8 bases. This CDR3 has 15 residues. The germline V gene encodes CDR1 WSHSY and CDR2 SAAADI. After removal of 6 bases from V and 1 base from J, the junction contained 6 bases not matched to a gene. The CDR3 is CASSIPGQGTDTQYF. In DNA, the CDR3 is TGCGCCAGCAGCATCCCGGGACAGGGCACAGATACGCAGTATTTT.

The V call is TRBV18, the J call TRBJ2-3; unclear D gene. CDR3 length: 15 residues. Trimming shortened V by 1 base and J by 2 bases, and 10 bases separated the two germline ends. The germline gives CDR1 KGHSH, CDR2 LQKENI. This CDR3 reads CASSPRPEVTDTQYF. In DNA, the CDR3 is TGTGCCAGCTCACCACGCCCAGAAGTCACAGATACGCAGTATTTT.

The J gene is TRBJ1-3, the V gene TRBV2; no reliable D call. V was trimmed by 0 bases and J by 11 bases, leaving 11 bases between them. In germline, CDR1 is SNHLY, CDR2 FYNNEI. The CDR3 has 13 amino acids. CDR3 DNA sequence: TGTGCCAGCAGTGAAGCCGGCGAGCGTGCCATATATTTT. Translation gives CASSEAGERAIYF.

The chain employs TRBV19 and TRBJ1-2; D gene uncertain. Trimming removed 5 bases from V and 5 bases from J, with 6 bases in between. The CDR3 runs 11 residues. The germline CDR1 and CDR2 sequences are LNHDA and SQIVND (reference sequence). The CDR3 spells CASSGSYGYTF. The CDR3 DNA follows: TGTGCCAGTAGTGGCAGTTATGGCTACACCTTC.